This TCR beta chain was recorded in a study of beta chain features in type 1 diabetes. Since all of the isolated RNA was reverse transcribed, expressed TCRB transcripts were what got sequenced. TCRdb's table, derived via immunoSEQ multiplex PCR, lists solely in-frame clones and lacks some. The sample lists just over 600,000 clones; 15% to 18% were seen once. The sequencing input was naive CD4+ T cells from blood. The TCR was taken from a man aged 18 to 30 in good health.

The chain's CDR3 is CASSLEPVMNTEAFF. The CDR3 bases are TGTGCCAGCAGCTTAGAGCCAGTCATGAACACTGAAGCTTTCTTT. J is TRBJ1-1 and V is TRBV7-2, with D uncertain. Germline CDR1 reads SGHTA; CDR2 reads FQGNSA. This CDR3 region has 15 residues. V lost 1 base, J lost 0 bases, and 9 bases lay in between.